This is a list of T cell receptor beta chains from one sample in a study of T cell responses to AZD1222 COVID-19 vaccine. This table comes from immunoSEQ multiplex PCR, and its TCRdb copy is limited to in-frame clones, with some not included. In the table there are fewer than 180,000 clones, around 94% of which are singletons. The sequenced sample was peripheral blood, obtained on day 0 of AZD1222 vaccination. These receptors were taken from an adult in good health. The CDR3 runs from the conserved cysteine through the conserved F or W. A D gene is named only where the DNA matches it firmly. Clone size is given for some rows only: seen once, a few or many times, or a class if the clone is expanded.

clone_size d_call j_call v_call cdr3_nt cdr3_aa
once NA TRBJ2-1 TRBV19 TGTGCCAGTAGTATATTCGGCGAGACCTACAATGAGCAGTTCTTC CASSIFGETYNEQFF
NA NA TRBJ1-2 TRBV7-2 TGTGCCAGCAGCTTAGCGGACTCCGTTAACTATGGCTACACCTTC CASSLADSVNYGYTF
once NA TRBJ2-1 TRBV12-3/TRBV12-4 TGTGCCAGCAGTAGGGGAGTCTACAATGAGCAGTTCTTC CASSRGVYNEQFF
NA NA TRBJ2-1 TRBV29-1 TGCAGCGGAGGCGGGCGACTGACAAATGAGCAGTTCTTC CSGGGRLTNEQFF
NA TRBD1 TRBJ1-2 TRBV3-1/TRBV3-2 TGTGCCAGCAGCCAAGATCGAATCGGGACAGGAGGCGGCTACACCTTC CASSQDRIGTGGGYTF
NA NA TRBJ1-5 TRBV12-3/TRBV12-4 TGTGCCAGCAGCACCTACGGGAATCAGCCCCAGCATTTT CASSTYGNQPQHF
NA NA TRBJ2-5 TRBV5-1 TGCGCCAGCAGCTTGGTAGCGGACGGACAAGAGACCCAGTACTTC CASSLVADGQETQYF
NA NA TRBJ2-4 TRBV28 TGTGCCAGCACCCCTTGGGGGGCAGGGAAAAACATTCAGTACTTC CASTPWGAGKNIQYF
NA NA TRBJ2-3 TRBV7-7 TGTGCCAGCAGCCTGGGGGGGGGCCGTGTCGGAGATACGCAGTATTTT CASSLGGGRVGDTQYF
NA TRBD1 TRBJ1-1 TRBV18 TGTGCCGGAAGACAGGGAGAGTGGAACACTGAAGCTTTCTTT CAGRQGEWNTEAFF
NA NA TRBJ1-6 TRBV5-8 TGTGCCAGCAGCAAAGAGACAGGTTCAGGCGTTAATTCACCCCTCCACTTT CASSKETGSGVNSPLHF
NA NA TRBJ2-3 TRBV10-3 TGTGCCATCGGAGGGACCACAGATACGCAGTATTTT CAIGGTTDTQYF
NA NA TRBJ1-3 TRBV5-1 TGCGCCAGCAGCTTGGTTGGGGAGAGCTCTGGAAACACCATATATTTT CASSLVGESSGNTIYF
NA NA TRBJ1-1 TRBV27 TGTGCCAGCAGTTTAGAGGCAGGGGTGGTCACTGAAGCTTTCTTT CASSLEAGVVTEAFF
NA NA TRBJ1-5 TRBV19 TGTGCCAGTAGTATTACAGGGAGCGTGAGCAATCAGCCCCAGCATTTT CASSITGSVSNQPQHF
NA NA TRBJ2-3 TRBV6-5 TGTGCCAGCACCCTGGGGGGGGGCCCCACAGATACGCAGTATTTT CASTLGGGPTDTQYF
once NA TRBJ1-5 TRBV7-9 TGTGCCAGCAGCTATGACATGGTAGGTCAGCCCCAGCATTTT CASSYDMVGQPQHF
NA TRBD1 TRBJ2-2 TRBV5-8 TGTGCCAGCAGCTCCGGGACAGGGGAAAAGAACACCGGGGAGCTGTTTTTT CASSSGTGEKNTGELFF
once NA TRBJ1-1 TRBV28 TGTGCCAGCAGTCCTCACCTAACTGAAGCTTTCTTT CASSPHLTEAFF
NA NA TRBJ1-5 TRBV6-2/TRBV6-3 TGTGCCAGCAGTTCAGTGGATCAGCCCCAGCATTTT CASSSVDQPQHF
NA TRBD1 TRBJ1-1 TRBV6-1 TGTGCCAGCAGTGAAGCAAGGACAGGGATGGGAACTGAAGCTTTCTTT CASSEARTGMGTEAFF
NA NA TRBJ1-2 TRBV27 TGTGCCAGCAGTTTCTCTGCAGGGTCCTATGGCTACACCTTC CASSFSAGSYGYTF
NA NA TRBJ1-3 TRBV30 TGTGCCTGGAGCACAGGGCAAGGTTTAACTGGAAACACCATATATTTT CAWSTGQGLTGNTIYF
NA TRBD1 TRBJ1-4 TRBV4-1 TGCGCCAGCAGCCAGAGGGGGCTCGTGACTAATGAAAAACTGTTTTTT CASSQRGLVTNEKLFF
NA NA TRBJ2-5 TRBV27 TGTGCCAGCAGTGCCACCACAGGGTTGTCATCGGAGACCCAGTACTTC CASSATTGLSSETQYF
NA TRBD2 TRBJ2-1 TRBV19 TGTGCCAGTACCAGGGGAACTAGCGGGGCCTACAATGAGCAGTTCTTC CASTRGTSGAYNEQFF
NA NA TRBJ2-1 TRBV9 TGTGCCAGCAGCGTCCTAGCCGGGTCCTACAATGAGCAGTTCTTC CASSVLAGSYNEQFF
NA NA TRBJ1-2 TRBV19 TGTGCCAGTAGTGCTGCTGACGCAGGGTTTAATGGCTACACCTTC CASSAADAGFNGYTF
NA NA TRBJ1-1 TRBV29-1 TGCAGCGTTGAGGAGGGGTATGAAGCTTTCTTT CSVEEGYEAFF
NA TRBD2 TRBJ2-5 TRBV5-6 TGTGCCAGCGGGAGACTAGCGGGGGGATTTAAAGAGACCCAGTACTTC CASGRLAGGFKETQYF
NA NA TRBJ1-2 TRBV6-5 TGTGCCAGCAGCTTCAACGGAGGGTACACCTTC CASSFNGGYTF
NA NA TRBJ1-1 TRBV6-5 TGTGCCAGCAATCGCAGGGGCATGAACACTGAAGCTTTCTTT CASNRRGMNTEAFF
NA NA TRBJ1-2 TRBV28 TGTGCCAGCAGTTTAGTTGCAGGGGCAAACTATGGCTACACCTTC CASSLVAGANYGYTF
NA NA TRBJ1-2 TRBV5-5 TGTGCCAGCAGCCAGGCGGGGTATGGCTACACCTTC CASSQAGYGYTF